The rows below give T cell receptor beta chains drawn from one sample of a study of blood T cell repertoires in COVID-19. Produced via immunoSEQ multiplex PCR; TCRdb's table is partial and in-frame only. This table holds fewer than 85,000 clones, roughly 85% found once. The sequenced sample was peripheral blood. The origin of the receptors is a man in his fifties or sixties with active or convalescent COVID-19. Each CDR3 is given with its conserved first and last residue. The D gene is left open where the match is weak.

D | J | V | CDR3 | DNA
TRBD1 | TRBJ1-1 | TRBV6-5 | CASSYAGTGTTEAFF | TGTGCCAGCAGTTACGCCGGGACAGGTACGACTGAAGCTTTCTTT
NA | TRBJ1-1 | TRBV2 | CASAWTPNTEAFF | TGTGCCAGCGCCTGGACACCGAACACTGAAGCTTTCTTT
NA | TRBJ1-2 | TRBV21-1 | CASSKAWGNLGTGRKLDGYTF | TGTGCCAGCAGCAAAGCGTGGGGAAATCTAGGGACAGGGAGGAAATTGGATGGCTACACCTTC
NA | TRBJ1-4 | TRBV2 | CASNGWGPTNEKLFF | TGTGCCAGCAATGGTTGGGGGCCAACTAATGAAAAACTGTTTTTT
TRBD1 | TRBJ2-7 | TRBV11-2 | CASSHSGTGASYEQYF | TGTGCCAGCAGCCATTCCGGGACAGGAGCCTCCTACGAGCAGTACTTC
TRBD1 | TRBJ2-5 | TRBV5-1 | CASSSSRQGPYQETQYF | TGCGCCAGCAGCTCCAGCAGACAGGGCCCATACCAAGAGACCCAGTACTTC
NA | TRBJ1-3 | TRBV5-6 | CASSATDVNTIYF | TGTGCCAGCAGCGCGACTGATGTGAACACCATATATTTT
NA | TRBJ2-1 | TRBV19 | CASSISVSNNEQFF | TGTGCCAGTAGTATCTCGGTGTCAAACAATGAGCAGTTCTTC
TRBD2 | TRBJ2-3 | TRBV28 | CASSLVSGGNTDTQYF | TGTGCCAGCAGTCTCGTTAGCGGGGGAAACACAGATACGCAGTATTTT
NA | TRBJ2-1 | TRBV5-4 | CASSFPGATQGSNEQFF | TGTGCCAGCAGCTTCCCCGGAGCAACTCAAGGGAGCAATGAGCAGTTCTTC